This TCR beta chain was captured in a study of Ad26.COV2.S vaccination and SARS-CoV-2 variants. Study-wide findings and caveats: Substantial breadth was reportedly displayed by spike-specific CD8+ and CD4+ T cell responses after vaccination.

Profiled with immunoSEQ multiplex PCR; TCRdb holds only in-frame clones, not every one. The sample records 350,000 to 500,000 clones, about 90% being singletons. CDR1 MNHEY and CDR2 SMNVEV come from the germline V gene (reference sequence). CDR3 length: 13 residues. The V end lost 10 bases, the J end lost 0 bases, and 11 bases lay between the germline ends. Stated treatment: roughly 20 received Ad26.COV2.S at low or high dose, single or two shots; about 5 received placebo; per-sample allocation not given. Sampling was performed 63 days after the first vaccine or placebo injection. With respect to this clone: Its antigen is not known.

The TCR comes from a person aged 18 to 59 who received the Ad26.COV2.S COVID-19 vaccine or a placebo. The chain employs TRBV27 and TRBJ2-3; D possibly corresponds to TRBD2 (5 bases). Sequencing was performed on peripheral blood, taken in a trial of Ad26.COV2.S vaccine versus placebo. For the CDR3, the DNA is TGTGCCACCGGGGAGTTCAGCACAGATACGCAGTATTTT. Amino acid sequence: CATGEFSTDTQYF.